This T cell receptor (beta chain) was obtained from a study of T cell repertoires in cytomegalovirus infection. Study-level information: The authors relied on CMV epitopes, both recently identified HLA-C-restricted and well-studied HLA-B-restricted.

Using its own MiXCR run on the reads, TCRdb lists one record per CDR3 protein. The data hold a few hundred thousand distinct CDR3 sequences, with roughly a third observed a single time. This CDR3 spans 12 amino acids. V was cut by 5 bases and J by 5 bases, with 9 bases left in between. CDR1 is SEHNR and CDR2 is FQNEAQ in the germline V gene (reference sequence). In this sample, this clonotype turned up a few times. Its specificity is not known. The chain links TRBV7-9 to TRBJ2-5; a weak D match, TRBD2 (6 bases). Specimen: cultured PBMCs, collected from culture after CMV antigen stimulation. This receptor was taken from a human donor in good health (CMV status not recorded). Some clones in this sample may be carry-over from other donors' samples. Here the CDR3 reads CASSPSEETQYF. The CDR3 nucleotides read TGTGCCAGCAGCCCTAGCGAGGAGACCCAGTACTTC.